This TCR beta chain was sequenced for a study of metastatic and nonmetastatic thyroid tumors. Per germline, CDR1 DFQATT and CDR2 SNEGSKA (reference sequence). The CDR3 spans 9 residues. TCRdb reassembled clones from the PCR reads with MiXCR. In the table there are 32,000 or so clones, roughly 17% of which are singletons. This clone was observed many times. The germline gene is not matched at one end of the junction; a read error may be the cause. Every patient underwent thyroid surgery untreated. The gene calls are TRBV20-1 and TRBJ2-5; D remains unclear. Material: blood. The TCR sequence derives from a male donor with papillary thyroid cancer or a benign thyroid nodule (not recorded which). Some clones in this sample may be carry-over from other donors' samples. CDR3 nucleotides: TGCAGTGCGGACCGGACCCATTCCTTC. Protein: CSADRTHSF.